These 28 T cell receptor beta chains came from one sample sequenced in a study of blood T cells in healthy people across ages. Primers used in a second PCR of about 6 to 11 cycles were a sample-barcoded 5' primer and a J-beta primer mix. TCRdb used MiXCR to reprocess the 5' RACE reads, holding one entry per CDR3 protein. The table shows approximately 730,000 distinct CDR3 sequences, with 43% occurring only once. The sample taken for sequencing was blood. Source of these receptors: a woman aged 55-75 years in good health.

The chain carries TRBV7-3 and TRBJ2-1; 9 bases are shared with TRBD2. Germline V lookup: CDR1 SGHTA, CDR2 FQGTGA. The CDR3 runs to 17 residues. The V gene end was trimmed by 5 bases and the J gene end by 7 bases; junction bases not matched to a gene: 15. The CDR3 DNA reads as TGTGCCAGCAGCCCCTTGGTTGGCGGGAGGGCCGAGAATGAGCAGTTCTTC. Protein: CASSPLVGGRAENEQFF. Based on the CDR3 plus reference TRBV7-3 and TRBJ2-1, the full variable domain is GAGVSQTPSNKVTEKGKYVELRCDPISGHTALYWYRQSLGQGPEFLIYFQGTGAADDSGLPNDRFFAVRPEGSVSTLKIQRTERGDSAVYLCASSPLVGGRAENEQFFGPGTRLTVL.

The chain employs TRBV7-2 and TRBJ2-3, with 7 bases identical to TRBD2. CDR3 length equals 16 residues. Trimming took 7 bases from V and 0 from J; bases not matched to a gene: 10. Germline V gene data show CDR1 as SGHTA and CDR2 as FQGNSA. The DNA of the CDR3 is TGTACCAGCACACCAGAAAAGGGAGGGAGCACAGATACGCAGTATTTT. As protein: CTSTPEKGGSTDTQYF. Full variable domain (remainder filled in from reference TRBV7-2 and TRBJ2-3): GAGVSQSPSNKVTEKGKDVELRCDPISGHTALYWYRQSLGQGLEFLIYFQGNSAPDKSGLPSDRFSAERTGGSVSTLTIQRTQQEDSAVYLCTSTPEKGGSTDTQYFGPGTRLTVL.

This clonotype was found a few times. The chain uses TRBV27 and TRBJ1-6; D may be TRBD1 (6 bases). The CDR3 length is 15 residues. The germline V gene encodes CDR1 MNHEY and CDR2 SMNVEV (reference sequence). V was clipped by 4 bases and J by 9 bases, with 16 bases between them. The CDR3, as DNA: TGTGCCAGCAGTTCAAGACAGGCGCTCATTTCACCCCTCCACTTT. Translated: CASSSRQALISPLHF.

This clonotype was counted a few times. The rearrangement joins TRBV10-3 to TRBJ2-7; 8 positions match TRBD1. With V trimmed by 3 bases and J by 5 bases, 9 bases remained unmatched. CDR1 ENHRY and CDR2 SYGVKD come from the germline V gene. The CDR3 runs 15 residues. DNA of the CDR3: TGTGCCATCAGTGAAAGGACAGGGCTCTCTCACGAGCAGTACTTC. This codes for CAISERTGLSHEQYF.

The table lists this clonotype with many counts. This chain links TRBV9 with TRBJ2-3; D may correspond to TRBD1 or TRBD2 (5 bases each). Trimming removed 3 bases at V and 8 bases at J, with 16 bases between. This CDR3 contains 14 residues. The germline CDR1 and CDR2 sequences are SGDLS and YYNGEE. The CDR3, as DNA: TGTGCCAGCAGCGGTGAGGGACGTCGTGGTACGCAGTATTTT. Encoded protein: CASSGEGRRGTQYF.

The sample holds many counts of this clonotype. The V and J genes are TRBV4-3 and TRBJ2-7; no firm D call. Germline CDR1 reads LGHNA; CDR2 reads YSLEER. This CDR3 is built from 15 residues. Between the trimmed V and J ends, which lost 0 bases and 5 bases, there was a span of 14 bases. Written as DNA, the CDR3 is TGCGCCAGCAGCCAAGAAAATCGGGCGTGGGACGAGCAGTACTTC. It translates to CASSQENRAWDEQYF.

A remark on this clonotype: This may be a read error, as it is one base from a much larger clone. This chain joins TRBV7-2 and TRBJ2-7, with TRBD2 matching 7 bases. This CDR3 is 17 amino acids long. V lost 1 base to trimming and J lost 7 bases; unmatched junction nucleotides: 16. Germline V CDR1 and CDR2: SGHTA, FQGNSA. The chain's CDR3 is CASSLDSRRGGWNEQYF. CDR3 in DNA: TGTGCCAGCAGCTTAGATTCCCGGCGGGGAGGGTGGAATGAGCAGTACTTC.

CDR3 in amino acids: CASSEVGTDTQYF. DNA of the CDR3: TGTGCCAGCAGTGAGGTGGGCACAGATACGCAGTATTTT. The rearrangement uses TRBV6-1 and TRBJ2-3; D remains unclear. Germline V gene data show CDR1 as MNHNS and CDR2 as SASEGT. The CDR3 runs 13 residues. Deletions cut 3 bases from V and 1 base from J, with 5 bases between.

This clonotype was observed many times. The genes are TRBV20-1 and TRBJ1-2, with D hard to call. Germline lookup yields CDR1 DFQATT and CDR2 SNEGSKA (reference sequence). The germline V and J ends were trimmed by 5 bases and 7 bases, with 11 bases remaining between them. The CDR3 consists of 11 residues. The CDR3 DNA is TGCAGTGCTGGGGTGACGACTGGCTACACCTTC. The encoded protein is CSAGVTTGYTF.

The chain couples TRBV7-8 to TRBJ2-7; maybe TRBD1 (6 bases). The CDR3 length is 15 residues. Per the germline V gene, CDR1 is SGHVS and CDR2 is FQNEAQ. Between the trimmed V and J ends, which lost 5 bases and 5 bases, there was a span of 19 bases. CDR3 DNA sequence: TGTGCCAGCAGCGCACAACAGGGTAGTTTAGACGAGCAGTACTTC. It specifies CASSAQQGSLDEQYF.

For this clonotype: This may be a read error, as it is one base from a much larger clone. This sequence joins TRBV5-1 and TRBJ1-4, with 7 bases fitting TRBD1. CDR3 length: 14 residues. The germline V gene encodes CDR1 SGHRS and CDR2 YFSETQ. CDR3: CANSLGETGEKLFF. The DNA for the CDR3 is TGCGCCAACAGCTTGGGTGAGACAGGGGAAAAACTGTTTTTT.

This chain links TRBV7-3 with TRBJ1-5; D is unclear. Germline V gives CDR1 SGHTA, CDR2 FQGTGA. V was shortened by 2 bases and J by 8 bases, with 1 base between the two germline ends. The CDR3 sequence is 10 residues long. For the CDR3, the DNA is TGTGCCAGCAGCTTAGAGCCCCAGCATTTT. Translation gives CASSLEPQHF. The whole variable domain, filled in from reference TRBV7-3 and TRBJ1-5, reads GAGVSQTPSNKVTEKGKYVELRCDPISGHTALYWYRQSLGQGPEFLIYFQGTGAADDSGLPNDRFFAVRPEGSVSTLKIQRTERGDSAVYLCASSLEPQHFGDGTRLSIL.

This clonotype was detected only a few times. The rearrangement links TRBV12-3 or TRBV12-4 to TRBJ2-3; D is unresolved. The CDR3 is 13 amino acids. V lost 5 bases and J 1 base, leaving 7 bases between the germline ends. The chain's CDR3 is CASSRRGTDTQYF. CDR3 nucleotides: TGTGCCAGCAGTAGAAGAGGCACAGATACGCAGTATTTT.

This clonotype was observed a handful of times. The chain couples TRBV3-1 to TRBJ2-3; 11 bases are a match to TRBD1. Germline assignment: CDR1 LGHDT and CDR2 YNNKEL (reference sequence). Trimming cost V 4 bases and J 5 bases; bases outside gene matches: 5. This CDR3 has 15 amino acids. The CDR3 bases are TGTGCCAGCAGCCTGGGACAGGGGGTAGGAGATACGCAGTATTTT. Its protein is CASSLGQGVGDTQYF.

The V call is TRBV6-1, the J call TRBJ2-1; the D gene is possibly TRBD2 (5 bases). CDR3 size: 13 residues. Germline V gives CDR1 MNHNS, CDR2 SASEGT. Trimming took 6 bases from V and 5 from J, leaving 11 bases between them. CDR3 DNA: TGTGCCAGCAGCCAAACTAGAAACAATGAGCAGTTCTTC. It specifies CASSQTRNNEQFF.

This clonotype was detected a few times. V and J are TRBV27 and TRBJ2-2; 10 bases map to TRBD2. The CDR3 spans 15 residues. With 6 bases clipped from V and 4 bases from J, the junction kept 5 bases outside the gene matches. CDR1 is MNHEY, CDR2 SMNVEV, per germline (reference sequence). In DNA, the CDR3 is TGTGCCAGCAGACCTAGCGGGAGTATCACCGGGGAGCTGTTTTTT. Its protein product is CASRPSGSITGELFF.

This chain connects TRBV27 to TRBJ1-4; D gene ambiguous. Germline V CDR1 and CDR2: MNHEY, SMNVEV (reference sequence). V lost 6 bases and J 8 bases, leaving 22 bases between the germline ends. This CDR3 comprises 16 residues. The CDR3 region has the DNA TGTGCCAGCAGCCCGGAGAACTTTGGGTCGGGAGAAAAACTGTTTTTT. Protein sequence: CASSPENFGSGEKLFF.

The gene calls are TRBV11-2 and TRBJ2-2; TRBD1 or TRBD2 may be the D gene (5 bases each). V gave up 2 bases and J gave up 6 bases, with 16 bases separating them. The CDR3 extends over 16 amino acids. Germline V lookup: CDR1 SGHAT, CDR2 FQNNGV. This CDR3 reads CASSLNQGVGAGELFF. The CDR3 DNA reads TGTGCCAGCAGCTTAAACCAGGGAGTGGGAGCCGGGGAGCTGTTTTTT.

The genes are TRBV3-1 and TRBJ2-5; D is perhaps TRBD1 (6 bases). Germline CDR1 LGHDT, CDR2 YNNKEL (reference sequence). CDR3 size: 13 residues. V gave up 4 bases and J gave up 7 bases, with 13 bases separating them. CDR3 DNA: TGTGCCAGCAGCCGAGGGGGTTTCGGGACCCAGTACTTC. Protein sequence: CASSRGGFGTQYF.

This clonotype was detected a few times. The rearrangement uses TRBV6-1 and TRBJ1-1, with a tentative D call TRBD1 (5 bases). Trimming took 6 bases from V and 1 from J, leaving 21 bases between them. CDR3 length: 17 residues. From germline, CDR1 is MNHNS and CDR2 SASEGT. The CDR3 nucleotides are TGTGCCAGCAGCGCCATTGCCCGTAAAACAGGGAACACTGAAGCTTTCTTT. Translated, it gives CASSAIARKTGNTEAFF.

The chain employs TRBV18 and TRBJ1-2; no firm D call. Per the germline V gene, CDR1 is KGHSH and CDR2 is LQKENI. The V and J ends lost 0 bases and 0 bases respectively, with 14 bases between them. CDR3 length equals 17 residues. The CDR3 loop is CASSPPSQWSSNYGYTF. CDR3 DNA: TGTGCCAGCTCACCACCGTCCCAGTGGAGTTCTAACTATGGCTACACCTTC.

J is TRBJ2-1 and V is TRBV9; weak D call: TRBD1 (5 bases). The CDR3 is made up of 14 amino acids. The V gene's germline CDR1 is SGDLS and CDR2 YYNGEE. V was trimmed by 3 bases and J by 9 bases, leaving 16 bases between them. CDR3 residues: CASSETPQGGEQFF. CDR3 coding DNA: TGTGCCAGCAGCGAGACGCCGCAGGGTGGTGAGCAGTTCTTC.

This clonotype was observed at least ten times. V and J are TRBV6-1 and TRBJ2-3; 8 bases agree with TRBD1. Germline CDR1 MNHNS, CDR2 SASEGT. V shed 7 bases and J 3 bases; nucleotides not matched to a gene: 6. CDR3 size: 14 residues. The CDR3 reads CASTFDRGTDTQYF. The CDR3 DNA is TGTGCCAGCACCTTCGACAGGGGTACAGATACGCAGTATTTT.

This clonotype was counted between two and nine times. The CDR3 sequence is CASSFRNPGLGYEQYF. CDR3 sequence (DNA): TGTGCCAGCAGTTTCCGAAACCCGGGACTTGGATACGAGCAGTACTTC. The chain has TRBV6-5 and TRBJ2-7, with D perhaps matching TRBD2 (6 bases). Trimming pared 4 bases from V and 4 bases from J, leaving 20 bases between. CDR3 length: 16 residues. Germline assignment: CDR1 MNHEY and CDR2 SVGAGI.

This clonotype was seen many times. In DNA form, the CDR3 reads TGCAGTGCTAGAGGCGGGGGGGAGGCAGACTACAATGAGCAGTTCTTC. It is translated as CSARGGGEADYNEQFF. V gene TRBV20-1 combines with J gene TRBJ2-1, with TRBD2 matching over 9 bases. Germline V lookup: CDR1 DFQATT, CDR2 SNEGSKA (reference sequence). V was clipped by 1 base and J by 3 bases; unmatched bases: 7. The CDR3 is 16 amino acids.

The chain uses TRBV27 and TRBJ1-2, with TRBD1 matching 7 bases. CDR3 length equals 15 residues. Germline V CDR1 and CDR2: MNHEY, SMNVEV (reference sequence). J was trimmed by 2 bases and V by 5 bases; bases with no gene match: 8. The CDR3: CASSPVGGCNYGYTF. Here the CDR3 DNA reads TGTGCCAGCAGTCCTGTAGGGGGCTGCAACTATGGCTACACCTTC.

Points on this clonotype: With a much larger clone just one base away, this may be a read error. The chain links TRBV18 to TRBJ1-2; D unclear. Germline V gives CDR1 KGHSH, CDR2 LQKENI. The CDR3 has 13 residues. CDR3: CAGSPVDGYGYTF. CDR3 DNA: TGTGCCGGCTCACCGGTGGATGGCTATGGCTACACCTTC.

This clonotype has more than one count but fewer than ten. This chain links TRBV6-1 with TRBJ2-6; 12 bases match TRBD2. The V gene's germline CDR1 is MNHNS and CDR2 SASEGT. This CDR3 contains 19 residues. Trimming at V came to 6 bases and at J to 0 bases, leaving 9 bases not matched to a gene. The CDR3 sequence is CASRGGTSGPNSGANVLTF. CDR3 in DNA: TGTGCCAGCAGGGGGGGGACTAGCGGGCCTAACTCTGGGGCCAACGTCCTGACTTTC.